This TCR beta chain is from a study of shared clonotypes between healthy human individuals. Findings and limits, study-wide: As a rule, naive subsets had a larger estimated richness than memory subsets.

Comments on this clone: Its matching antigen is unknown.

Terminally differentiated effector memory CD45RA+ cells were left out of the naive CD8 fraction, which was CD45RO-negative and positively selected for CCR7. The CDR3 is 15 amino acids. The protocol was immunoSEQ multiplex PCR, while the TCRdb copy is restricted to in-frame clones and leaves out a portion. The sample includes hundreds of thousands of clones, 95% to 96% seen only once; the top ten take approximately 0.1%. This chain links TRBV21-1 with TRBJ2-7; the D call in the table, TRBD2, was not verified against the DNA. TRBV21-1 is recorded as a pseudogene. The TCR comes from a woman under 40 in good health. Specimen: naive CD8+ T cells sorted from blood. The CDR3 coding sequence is TGTGCCAGCAGCAAAGACCGGGACTTGTCCTACGAGCAGTACTTC. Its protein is CASSKDRDLSYEQYF.